These 20 T cell receptor beta chains were all obtained from the same sample, sequenced in a study of T cells in Graves' hyperthyroidism and ophthalmopathy. TCR beta CDR3 regions were amplified from RNA. TCR CDR3 underwent first-round RT-PCR with the HTBI primer set. TCRdb used MiXCR to reprocess the multiplex PCR reads, holding one entry per CDR3 protein. The sample consists of more than 550,000 distinct CDR3 sequences, around a sixth of them appearing once. The sequenced sample was blood. Receptor source: a woman aged 45-65 years with Graves' hyperthyroidism that later progressed to Graves' ophthalmopathy.

The chain is built from TRBV15 and TRBJ1-2; D is unresolved. The length of the CDR3 is 15 residues. Germline V gene data show CDR1 as LNHNV and CDR2 as YYDKDF (reference sequence). Trimming shortened V by 5 bases and J by 4 bases, and 17 bases separated the two germline ends. Here the CDR3 DNA reads TGTGCCACCAGCCCAGATATGCAGACAATCTATGGCTACACCTTC. It encodes CATSPDMQTIYGYTF. The variable domain in full, completed from reference TRBV15 and TRBJ1-2, reads DAMVIQNPRYQVTQFGKPVTLSCSQTLNHNVMYWYQQKSSQAPKLLFHYYDKDFNNEADTPDNFQSRRPNTSFCFLDIRSPGLGDTAMYLCATSPDMQTIYGYTFGSGTRLTVV.

This chain links TRBV7-3 with TRBJ1-1; the D gene is possibly TRBD1 (5 bases). The CDR3 extends over 16 amino acids. Per the germline V gene, CDR1 is SGHTA and CDR2 is FQGTGA. The V end lost 0 bases, the J end lost 0 bases, and 11 bases lay between the germline ends. DNA for the CDR3: TGTGCCAGCAGCTTAACGGCCTTGGACATGAACACTGAAGCTTTCTTT. Residues: CASSLTALDMNTEAFF.

The sample holds a few counts of this clonotype. The V gene is TRBV10-1, the J gene TRBJ1-2, with TRBD1 matching over 7 bases. Trimming removed 3 bases from V and 6 bases from J; junction bases left unmatched: 4. Per germline, CDR1 WNHNN and CDR2 SYGVQD (reference sequence). The CDR3 loop spans 13 amino acids. CDR3 nucleotides: TGCGCCAGCAGTGAAAGACAGGGTCATGGCTACACCTTC. Residues: CASSERQGHGYTF.

This clonotype was observed at least ten times. CDR3 DNA: TGTGCCAGCAGTGACCAGAACACTGAAGCTTTCTTT. Amino acid sequence: CASSDQNTEAFF. The gene calls are TRBV6-1 and TRBJ1-1; D is uncertain. Germline V CDR1 and CDR2: MNHNS, SASEGT. The V end was cut by 3 bases, the J end by 1 base, with 3 bases between. The CDR3 length is 12 residues.

This rearrangement joins TRBV4-1 to TRBJ2-5, with a possible D match to TRBD2 (7 bases). CDR1 is MGHRA, CDR2 YSYEKL, per germline. Trimming left V 4 bases short and J 5 bases short, with 17 bases between. The CDR3 extends over 15 amino acids. The CDR3 region is CASSRLGGGTETQYF. CDR3 DNA: TGCGCCAGCAGCCGCTTAGGGGGGGGGACGGAGACCCAGTACTTC.

CDR3 nucleotides: TGTGCCAGCACCATCGCGGGCAGTCCCTACGAGCAGTACTTC. It encodes CASTIAGSPYEQYF. The chain is built from TRBV2 and TRBJ2-7; perhaps TRBD2 as D (5 bases). The CDR3 spans 14 residues. The V gene's germline CDR1 is SNHLY and CDR2 FYNNEI. V was cut by 7 bases and J by 2 bases, with 15 bases left in between.

This clonotype has ten or more counts. V gene TRBV5-1 combines with J gene TRBJ2-3; possibly TRBD1 for D (5 bases). Trimming left V 3 bases short and J 0 bases short, with 8 bases between. Germline lookup yields CDR1 SGHRS and CDR2 YFSETQ. This CDR3 is built from 14 residues. The CDR3 nucleotides read TGCGCCAGCAGCTCGCAGGGTAGCACAGATACGCAGTATTTT. Protein sequence: CASSSQGSTDTQYF.

The rearrangement joins TRBV12-3 or TRBV12-4 to TRBJ1-1; 7 nucleotides align to TRBD1. This CDR3 region has 14 residues. V lost 10 bases and J lost 7; bases outside the gene matches: 15. Here the CDR3 reads CANLLTGDKLEAFF. CDR3 nucleotide sequence: TGTGCCAACCTTTTAACAGGGGACAAGCTTGAAGCTTTCTTT.

The chain is built from TRBV11-2 and TRBJ2-7; 12 bases line up with TRBD2. Trimming cost V 2 bases and J 9 bases; bases outside gene matches: 11. CDR1 SGHAT and CDR2 FQNNGV come from the germline V gene. This CDR3 is 16 amino acids long. CDR3 bases: TGTGCCAGCAGCTTAATACGACTAGCGGGGGTTGACGGGCAGTACTTC. Translating gives CASSLIRLAGVDGQYF.

The chain joins TRBV5-1 to TRBJ2-1; D is possibly TRBD1 (5 bases). Germline V gives CDR1 SGHRS, CDR2 YFSETQ. V was pared by 0 bases and J by 2 bases, with 9 bases between. The CDR3 is 15 residues long. The CDR3 spells CASSLVVGPYNEQFF. The CDR3 nucleotides read TGCGCCAGCAGCTTGGTTGTGGGGCCCTACAATGAGCAGTTCTTC.

The rearrangement joins TRBV7-8 to TRBJ2-3, with 9 bases identical to TRBD2. The CDR3 contains 15 residues. Germline lookup yields CDR1 SGHVS and CDR2 FQNEAQ. V dropped 6 bases and J dropped 4; count of bases not matched to a gene: 8. The CDR3 region has the DNA TGTGCCAGCAGGAGGGCGGGGGGGTTCGCAGATACGCAGTATTTT. As protein: CASRRAGGFADTQYF.

This clonotype has at least ten counts. The chain employs TRBV7-9 and TRBJ1-1; D call uncertain. Trimming left V 6 bases short and J 5 bases short, with 10 bases between. The CDR3 loop spans 12 amino acids. Germline CDR1 reads SEHNR; CDR2 reads FQNEAQ (reference sequence). The CDR3, as DNA: TGTGCCAGCAGTTTCTCTGTTACTGAAGCTTTCTTT. Translation: CASSFSVTEAFF. Full variable domain (remainder filled in from reference TRBV7-9 and TRBJ1-1): DTGVSQNPRHKITKRGQNVTFRCDPISEHNRLYWYRQTLGQGPEFLTYFQNEAQLEKSRLLSDRFSAERPKGSFSTLEIQRTEQGDSAMYLCASSFSVTEAFFGQGTRLTVV.

The chain carries TRBV27 and TRBJ2-1; possible D gene TRBD1, 6 bases. The CDR3 consists of 14 residues. V lost 4 bases and J lost 5, with 12 bases in between. From germline, CDR1 is MNHEY and CDR2 SMNVEV (reference sequence). The CDR3 reads CASSSGYRDNEQFF. As DNA, the CDR3 is TGTGCCAGCAGTTCGGGGTACAGGGACAATGAGCAGTTCTTC.

This clonotype was seen at least ten times. J is TRBJ1-1 and V is TRBV18, with D hard to call. Trimming took off 0 bases at V and 6 bases at J, with 8 bases between the two ends. The CDR3 consists of 13 residues. Germline loops: CDR1 KGHSH, CDR2 LQKENI. In nucleotides, the CDR3 is TGTGCCAGCTCACCACCCCAACCCCCTGAAGCTTTCTTT. Its translation: CASSPPQPPEAFF. The full variable domain, rest sourced from reference TRBV18 and TRBJ1-1, is NAGVMQNPRHLVRRRGQEARLRCSPMKGHSHVYWYRQLPEEGLKFMVYLQKENIIDESGMPKERFSAEFPKEGPSILRIQQVVRGDSAAYFCASSPPQPPEAFFGQGTRLTVV.

This clonotype was counted between two and nine times. The CDR3 coding sequence is TGCAGTGCTCCGGACACCGGGGAGCTGTTTTTT. Protein: CSAPDTGELFF. The V gene is TRBV20-1, the J gene TRBJ2-2, with D uncertain. V was shortened by 5 bases and J by 3 bases, with 4 bases between the two germline ends. Germline CDR1 reads DFQATT; CDR2 reads SNEGSKA (reference sequence). The CDR3 totals 11 residues.

The sample holds a few counts of this clonotype. This chain joins TRBV7-6 and TRBJ1-2, with 10 positions matching TRBD1. The CDR3 spans 15 residues. Germline trimming cut 3 bases from V and 7 bases from J; bases unmatched to any gene: 8. In germline, CDR1 is SGHVS, CDR2 FNYEAQ. The CDR3 loop is CASSFETGGLGGYTF. The CDR3 DNA sequence: TGTGCCAGCAGCTTTGAGACAGGGGGCCTGGGTGGCTACACCTTC.

This clonotype has a count of ten or more. The chain has TRBV11-2 and TRBJ2-2; TRBD2 agrees at 7 bases. Germline CDR1 and CDR2: SGHAT and FQNNGV. This CDR3 is built from 14 residues. With 2 bases clipped from V and 6 bases from J, the junction kept 3 bases outside the gene matches. CDR3 residues: CASSLSRGAGELFF. Here the CDR3 DNA reads TGTGCCAGCAGCTTATCTCGGGGGGCCGGGGAGCTGTTTTTT.

In its sample, this clonotype was seen a few times. The chain couples TRBV10-3 to TRBJ1-1, with 10 bases aligning to TRBD1. Germline V gives CDR1 ENHRY, CDR2 SYGVKD. This CDR3 region has 17 residues. V was clipped by 0 bases and J by 7 bases; unmatched bases: 11. The chain's CDR3 is CAISESRQGQGKFEAFF. The CDR3 DNA sequence: TGTGCCATCAGTGAGTCAAGGCAGGGACAGGGGAAATTTGAAGCTTTCTTT.

The rearrangement uses TRBV30 and TRBJ1-2; D perhaps matches TRBD1 (6 bases). Per the germline V gene, CDR1 is GTSNPN and CDR2 is SVGIG (reference sequence). CDR3 length: 12 amino acids. The V and J ends lost 8 bases and 4 bases respectively, with 14 bases between them. The CDR3 region has the DNA TGTGCCCACAGTTTGGGGGCCTATGGCTACACCTTC. It translates to CAHSLGAYGYTF.

In its sample, this clonotype was seen many times. V and J are TRBV30 and TRBJ1-4, with 7 bases aligning to TRBD1. Germline CDR1 is GTSNPN and CDR2 is SVGIG (reference sequence). V lost 4 bases to trimming and J lost 3 bases; unmatched junction nucleotides: 2. The CDR3 spans 13 residues. This CDR3 reads CAWTGTANEKLFF. DNA of the CDR3: TGTGCCTGGACCGGGACAGCTAATGAAAAACTGTTTTTT.